This TCR beta chain came from a study of CD4 and CD8 cells across lung adenocarcinoma regions (dated by TCRdb to 2016 to 2019). General notes on the study: To look at intratumor heterogeneity in the T cell receptor repertoire, the study compared tumor centers against tumor margins.

Libraries came from PCR. Sequencing took place on a HiSeq X Ten. Through fastp at Q25 and MiXCR, TCRdb rebuilt clones from the public reads, retaining in-frame beta chains. When rows share a CDR3 protein, they turn into one entry using the most common DNA and genes. The sample includes about 4,400 distinct CDR3 sequences, with around half observed a single time. The ten largest clones add up to 15% of the sample. The germline V gene (reference sequence) sets CDR1 to MNHEY and CDR2 to SMNVEV. CDR3 length: 16 amino acids, cysteine to phenylalanine. The entry retains the CDR3 DNA only, 48 bases that are in frame from base 1. Turning to this clonotype: The clone's antigen remains unknown. Sequence at one end of the junction differs from germline and may be a read error.

The donors were patients who had localized lung adenocarcinoma, which is a subtype of non-small cell lung cancer. These samples came from the centers of localized lung adenocarcinomas. CD4+ T cells from tumor tissue were profiled separately from CD8+ T cells for TCR repertoire analysis. This chain is built from TRBV27 and TRBJ2-1; 8 nucleotides in the junction match TRBD1. Source material: CD4+ T cells from the center of a lung tumor. The sample's cell subset or site label is to be understood as: tumor center region. The origin of this receptor is a female donor with lung adenocarcinoma. The CD4 and CD8 labels of this study may be unreliable. The CDR3 reads CTSSFRFGQGSGEQFF. In nucleotides, the sequence is TGTACCAGCAGTTTCAGATTCGGACAGGGTAGTGGTGAGCAGTTCTTC.